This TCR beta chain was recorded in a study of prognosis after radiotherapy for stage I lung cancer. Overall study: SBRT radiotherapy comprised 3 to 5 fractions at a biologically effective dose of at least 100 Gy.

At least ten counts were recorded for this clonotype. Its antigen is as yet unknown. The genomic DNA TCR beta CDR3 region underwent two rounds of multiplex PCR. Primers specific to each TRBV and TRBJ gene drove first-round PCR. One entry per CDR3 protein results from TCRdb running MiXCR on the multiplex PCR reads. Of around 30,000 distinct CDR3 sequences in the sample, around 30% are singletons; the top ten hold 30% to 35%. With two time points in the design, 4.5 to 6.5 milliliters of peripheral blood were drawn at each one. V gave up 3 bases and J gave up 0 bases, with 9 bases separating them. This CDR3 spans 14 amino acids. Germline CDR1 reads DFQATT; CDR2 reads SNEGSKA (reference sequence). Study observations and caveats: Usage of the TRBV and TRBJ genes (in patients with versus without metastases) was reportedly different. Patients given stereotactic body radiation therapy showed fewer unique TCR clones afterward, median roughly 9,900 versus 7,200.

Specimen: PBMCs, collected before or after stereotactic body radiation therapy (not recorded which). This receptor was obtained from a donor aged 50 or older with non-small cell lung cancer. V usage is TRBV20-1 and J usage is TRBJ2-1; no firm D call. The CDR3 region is CSASDSSSYNEQFF. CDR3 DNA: TGCAGTGCTAGCGACTCGAGCTCCTACAATGAGCAGTTCTTC.